These T cell receptor beta chains were read from a single sample in a study of T cells in Graves' hyperthyroidism and ophthalmopathy. TCRdb used MiXCR to reprocess the multiplex PCR reads, holding one entry per CDR3 protein. This sample has roughly 710,000 distinct CDR3 sequences, with around 40% found just once. The sample taken for sequencing was blood. Receptors originate from a woman aged 40 to 50 with Graves' hyperthyroidism. The CDR3 runs from the conserved cysteine through the conserved F or W. Fields, in order: J gene, D gene, V gene, clone size, CDR3 DNA, CDR3 protein. D genes are given only for firm matches. Clone sizes are given selectively: once, few, many, or a class where the clone is expanded.

j_gene: TRBJ1-1
d_gene: .
v_gene: TRBV5-6
abundance: .
CDR3nt: TGTGCCAGCAGCGTGCCGGCAGGGTGGGGGAACACTGAAGCTTTCTTT
CDR3aa: CASSVPAGWGNTEAFF

j_gene: TRBJ1-5
d_gene: .
v_gene: TRBV3-1
abundance: many
CDR3nt: TGTGCCAGCAGCCAAGGGGGCGGACGGAATCAGCCCCAGCATTTT
CDR3aa: CASSQGGGRNQPQHF

j_gene: TRBJ2-5
d_gene: .
v_gene: TRBV10-3
abundance: many
CDR3nt: TGTGCCATCAGCAGGGATCCGCGGACCCAGTACTTC
CDR3aa: CAISRDPRTQYF

j_gene: TRBJ1-2
d_gene: .
v_gene: TRBV15
abundance: .
CDR3nt: TGTGCCACCAGCAGCCAAGAACCTTCAGTGCTCTACACCTTC
CDR3aa: CATSSQEPSVLYTF

j_gene: TRBJ1-1
d_gene: .
v_gene: TRBV11-2
abundance: many
CDR3nt: TGTGCCACCGGAGGTATGAACACTGAAGCTTTCTTT
CDR3aa: CATGGMNTEAFF

j_gene: TRBJ2-7
d_gene: TRBD2
v_gene: TRBV10-3
abundance: many
CDR3nt: TGTGCCATCAGTGACCGGGGGGACTACGAGCAGTACTTC
CDR3aa: CAISDRGDYEQYF

j_gene: TRBJ2-6
d_gene: .
v_gene: TRBV24-1
abundance: many
CDR3nt: TGTGCCACCAGTGATTCCCGGACGGCGTTTTATGGGGCCAACGTCCTGACTTTC
CDR3aa: CATSDSRTAFYGANVLTF

j_gene: TRBJ1-2
d_gene: .
v_gene: TRBV12-3/TRBV12-4
abundance: .
CDR3nt: TGTGCCAGCAGTGCCGGACGGCAAGTCAACTATGGCTACACCTTC
CDR3aa: CASSAGRQVNYGYTF

j_gene: TRBJ1-4
d_gene: .
v_gene: TRBV7-9
abundance: .
CDR3nt: TGTGCCAGCAGCCTCCAGGGTCGGGCTGAAAAACTGTTTTTT
CDR3aa: CASSLQGRAEKLFF

j_gene: TRBJ2-5
d_gene: .
v_gene: TRBV12-3/TRBV12-4
abundance: many
CDR3nt: TGTGCCAGCAGCAAACCGGAGGAAGAGACCCAGTACTTC
CDR3aa: CASSKPEEETQYF

j_gene: TRBJ2-7
d_gene: .
v_gene: TRBV3-1
abundance: .
CDR3nt: TGTGCCAGCAGCCCTAATTTTTTGAGCTCCTACGAGCAGTACTTC
CDR3aa: CASSPNFLSSYEQYF

j_gene: TRBJ1-4
d_gene: .
v_gene: TRBV5-8
abundance: many
CDR3nt: TGTGCCAGCAGCTCGGAGGGCGGTGAAAAACTGTTTTTT
CDR3aa: CASSSEGGEKLFF

j_gene: TRBJ2-7
d_gene: .
v_gene: TRBV5-1
abundance: .
CDR3nt: TGCGCCAGCAGCGGAACTAGTTCCTACGAGCAGTACTTC
CDR3aa: CASSGTSSYEQYF

j_gene: TRBJ2-7
d_gene: TRBD1
v_gene: TRBV7-6
abundance: .
CDR3nt: TGTGCCAGCAGTCCCCGAACCGGGACAGGGGCCTACGAGCAGTACTTC
CDR3aa: CASSPRTGTGAYEQYF

j_gene: TRBJ1-4
d_gene: .
v_gene: TRBV9
abundance: few
CDR3nt: TGTGCCAGCAGCGTAGAGGGCCGGGATCTCTCGGAAAAACTGTTTTTT
CDR3aa: CASSVEGRDLSEKLFF

j_gene: TRBJ1-2
d_gene: .
v_gene: TRBV4-3
abundance: .
CDR3nt: TGCGCCAGCAGCCGCATCGGGGCAGGAAAGGAGGGCTACACCTTC
CDR3aa: CASSRIGAGKEGYTF

j_gene: TRBJ2-5
d_gene: .
v_gene: TRBV7-6
abundance: many
CDR3nt: TGTGCCAGCAGCTTAACGGCAGGGCGTTTGCACAAAGAGACCCAGTACTTC
CDR3aa: CASSLTAGRLHKETQYF

j_gene: TRBJ2-2
d_gene: TRBD1
v_gene: TRBV7-9
abundance: few
CDR3nt: TGTGCCAGCAGCGAACGAGACAGGGGGAGCGGGGAGCTGTTTTTT
CDR3aa: CASSERDRGSGELFF

j_gene: TRBJ1-6
d_gene: .
v_gene: TRBV4-1
abundance: few
CDR3nt: TGCGCCAGCAGCCAAGATCCCGGTAATTCACCCCTCCACTTT
CDR3aa: CASSQDPGNSPLHF

j_gene: TRBJ2-2
d_gene: .
v_gene: TRBV7-9
abundance: many
CDR3nt: TGTGCCAGCAGCGTAAGCATGGGACTCCAGTCCGCCGGGGAGCTGTTTTTT
CDR3aa: CASSVSMGLQSAGELFF

j_gene: TRBJ1-5
d_gene: .
v_gene: TRBV19
abundance: .
CDR3nt: TGTGCCAGTAGTTGGCACACGAGGTCTAATCAGCCCCAGCATTTT
CDR3aa: CASSWHTRSNQPQHF

j_gene: TRBJ1-2
d_gene: .
v_gene: TRBV6-5
abundance: .
CDR3nt: TGTGCCTCAAGAGGGGGGTTCGATGGCTACACCTTC
CDR3aa: CASRGGFDGYTF

j_gene: TRBJ1-2
d_gene: .
v_gene: TRBV5-5
abundance: .
CDR3nt: TGTGCCAGCAGTCTCTACGGGAGTGGACGGGGCTATGGCTACACCTTC
CDR3aa: CASSLYGSGRGYGYTF

j_gene: TRBJ2-2
d_gene: .
v_gene: TRBV5-1
abundance: .
CDR3nt: TGCGCCAGCACCCGGGAGGACAGCGCGAACACCGGGGAGCTGTTTTTT
CDR3aa: CASTREDSANTGELFF

j_gene: TRBJ1-2
d_gene: .
v_gene: TRBV6-5
abundance: few
CDR3nt: TGTGCCAGCAGTTACTGGGGTTCTAACTATGGCTACACCTTC
CDR3aa: CASSYWGSNYGYTF